There are many counts of the clone carrying this TCR beta chain. Its antigen is undetermined. Using its own MiXCR run on the 5' RACE reads, TCRdb lists one record per CDR3 protein. The data contain roughly 470,000 distinct CDR3 sequences, roughly 27% of them singletons. The sample originates from a study of CD8 T cells in ankylosing spondylitis. Study-wide results and limits: What seemed typical of ankylosing spondylitis blood was a TCR beta motif built from roughly 8 highly homologous variants.

Germline V lookup: CDR1 SNHLY, CDR2 FYNNEI. CDR3 length equals 11 residues. Trimming took off 10 bases at V and 4 bases at J, with 8 bases between the two ends. The source of this sequence is a male donor with ankylosing spondylitis. This chain links TRBV2 with TRBJ2-1, with D uncertain. The sample was blood, either unsorted or a sorted T cell fraction (not recorded which). The CDR3 region is CANTQYNEQFF. Here the CDR3 DNA reads TGTGCCAATACCCAGTACAATGAGCAGTTCTTC.